This TCR beta chain was sequenced for a study of response to subunit inactivated influenza vaccine. General study results and limits: The authors suggested that few new T cells are recruited per seasonal influenza vaccination.

TCRdb reprocessed the RT-PCR reads via MiXCR and lists one record per CDR3 protein. Of over 400,000 distinct CDR3 sequences listed, around 13% were seen once; the top ten hold roughly 14%. On this clonotype: The antigen remains undetermined.

Per the germline V gene, CDR1 is SGHRS and CDR2 is YFSETQ. V gave up 4 bases and J gave up 4 bases, with 14 bases separating them. This CDR3 spans 14 amino acids. This sample comprised PBMCs from blood, obtained about 40 days after vaccination. This TCR was sampled from a man aged 45-60 years who received an inactivated influenza vaccine. The chain uses TRBV5-1 and TRBJ1-1; no definite D call. The CDR3 loop is CASSVTSRATEAFF. CDR3 in DNA: TGCGCCAGCAGCGTAACGTCAAGGGCCACTGAAGCTTTCTTT.